This TCR beta chain was identified during a study of T cell responses to AZD1222 COVID-19 vaccine. The CDR3 spans 14 residues. Trimming pared 4 bases from V and 3 bases from J, leaving 12 bases between. Germline V lookup: CDR1 KGHSH, CDR2 LQKENI. Points from the study as a whole: It should be noted that donors were predominantly white British and more often female, and clonal diversity was possibly underestimated. Repertoire sampling was restricted to post-peak T cell response timepoints.

Generated by immunoSEQ multiplex PCR, the TCRdb table keeps only in-frame clones and is missing some. The sample gives roughly 120,000 clones, 91% of which show up once; about 2.7% is in the top ten. A note on this clone: Its antigen is unknown.

V is TRBV18 and J is TRBJ1-2, with D tentatively TRBD1 (6 bases). The material was peripheral blood, obtained on day 0 of AZD1222 vaccination. The clonotype originates from an adult in good health. As DNA, the CDR3 is TGTGCCAGCTCACTCACAGGGTCGGACTATGGCTACACCTTC. Translation: CASSLTGSDYGYTF.